The source of this T cell receptor beta chain is a study of T-cell memory formation after mild COVID-19. Broader study findings: A balance of CD4 and CD8 characterized clones contracting day 15 to 85, whereas later expanders leaned CD4+. Nothing showed for sure that second-wave clones peaking on day 37 were SARS-CoV-2 specific.

The CDR3 totals 13 residues. With 5 bases removed from V and 3 bases from J, the gap between germline ends came to 11 bases. With respect to this clonotype: The antigen remains undetermined.

A single record per CDR3 protein comes from TCRdb applying MiXCR to the 5' RACE reads. The sample carries about 360,000 distinct CDR3 sequences, about an eighth recorded once. This sequence was found in a man aged 18 to 29 who had mild COVID-19 (a few samples of this study predate the infection). Cell type and time point are not known. The specimen was PBMCs or a T cell subset sorted from them (not recorded which). This chain joins TRBV12-3 or TRBV12-4 and TRBJ2-7, with a tentative D call TRBD1 (5 bases). DNA of the CDR3: TGTGCCAGCAGTCCCACAGGCATCTACGAGCAGTACGTC. The encoded protein is CASSPTGIYEQYV.